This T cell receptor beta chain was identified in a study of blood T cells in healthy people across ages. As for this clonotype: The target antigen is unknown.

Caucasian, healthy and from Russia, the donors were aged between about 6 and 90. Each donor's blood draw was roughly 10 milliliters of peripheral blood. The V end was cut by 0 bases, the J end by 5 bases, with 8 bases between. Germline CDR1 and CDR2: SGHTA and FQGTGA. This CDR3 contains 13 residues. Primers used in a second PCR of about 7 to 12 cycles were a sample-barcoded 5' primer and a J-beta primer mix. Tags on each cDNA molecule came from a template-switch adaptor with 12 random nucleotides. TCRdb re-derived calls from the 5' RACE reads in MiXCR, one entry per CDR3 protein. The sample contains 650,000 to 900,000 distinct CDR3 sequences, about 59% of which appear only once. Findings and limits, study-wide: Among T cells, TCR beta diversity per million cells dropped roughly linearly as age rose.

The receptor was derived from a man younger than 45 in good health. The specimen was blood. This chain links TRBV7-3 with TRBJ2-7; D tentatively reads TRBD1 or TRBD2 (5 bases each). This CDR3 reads CASSLTRDHEQYF. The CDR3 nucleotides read TGTGCCAGCAGCTTAACCAGGGACCACGAGCAGTACTTC.